The entry below describes one TCR beta chain. With V trimmed by 0 bases and J by 4 bases, 2 bases remained unmatched. The length of the CDR3 is 15 residues. Germline assignment: CDR1 MNHEY and CDR2 SVGAGI. The data derive from a study of cytomegalovirus exposure and HLA in healthy donors. Both 60 Vbeta primers and 13 Jbeta primers went into the PCR. The protocol was immunoSEQ multiplex PCR, while the TCRdb copy is restricted to in-frame clones and leaves out a portion. The data contain about 180,000 clones, 70% to 80% of them seen just once; the ten biggest clones take up approximately 1.4%. The chain is built from TRBV6-5 and TRBJ2-3; 9 nucleotides match TRBD2. The sequence derives from a man between 18 and 29 years old in good health and CMV-seronegative. The sequencing sample was made of PBMCs. DNA for the CDR3: TGTGCCAGCAGTTACTCGGCGGGGGGGCCAGATACGCAGTATTTT. As protein: CASSYSAGGPDTQYF.